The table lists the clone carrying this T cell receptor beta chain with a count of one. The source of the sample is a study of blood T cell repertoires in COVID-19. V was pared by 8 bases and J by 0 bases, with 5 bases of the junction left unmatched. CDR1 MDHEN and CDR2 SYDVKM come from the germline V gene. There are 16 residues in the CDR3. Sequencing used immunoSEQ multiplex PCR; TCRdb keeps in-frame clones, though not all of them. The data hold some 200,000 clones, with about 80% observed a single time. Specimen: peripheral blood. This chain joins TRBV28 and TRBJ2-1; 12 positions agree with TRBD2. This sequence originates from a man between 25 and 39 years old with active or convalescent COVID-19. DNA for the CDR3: TGTGCCAGCCGAGGACTAGCGGGGAGCTCCTACAATGAGCAGTTCTTC. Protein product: CASRGLAGSSYNEQFF. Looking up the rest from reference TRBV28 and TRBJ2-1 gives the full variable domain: DVKVTQSSRYLVKRTGEKVFLECVQDMDHENMFWYRQDPGLGLRLIYFSYDVKMKEKGDIPEGYSVSREKKERFSLILESASTNQTSMYLCASRGLAGSSYNEQFFGPGTRLTVL.